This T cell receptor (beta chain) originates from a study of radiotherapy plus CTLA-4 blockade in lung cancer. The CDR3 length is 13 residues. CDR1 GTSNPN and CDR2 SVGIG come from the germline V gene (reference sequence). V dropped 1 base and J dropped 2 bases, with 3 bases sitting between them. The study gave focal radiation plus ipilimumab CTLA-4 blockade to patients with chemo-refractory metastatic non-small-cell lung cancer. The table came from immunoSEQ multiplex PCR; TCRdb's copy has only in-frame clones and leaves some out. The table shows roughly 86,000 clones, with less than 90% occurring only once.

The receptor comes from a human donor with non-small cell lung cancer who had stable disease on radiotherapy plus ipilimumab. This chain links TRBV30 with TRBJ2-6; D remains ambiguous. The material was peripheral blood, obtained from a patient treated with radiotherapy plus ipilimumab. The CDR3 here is CAWSAPGANVLTF. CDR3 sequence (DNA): TGTGCCTGGAGTGCCCCTGGGGCCAACGTCCTGACTTTC.